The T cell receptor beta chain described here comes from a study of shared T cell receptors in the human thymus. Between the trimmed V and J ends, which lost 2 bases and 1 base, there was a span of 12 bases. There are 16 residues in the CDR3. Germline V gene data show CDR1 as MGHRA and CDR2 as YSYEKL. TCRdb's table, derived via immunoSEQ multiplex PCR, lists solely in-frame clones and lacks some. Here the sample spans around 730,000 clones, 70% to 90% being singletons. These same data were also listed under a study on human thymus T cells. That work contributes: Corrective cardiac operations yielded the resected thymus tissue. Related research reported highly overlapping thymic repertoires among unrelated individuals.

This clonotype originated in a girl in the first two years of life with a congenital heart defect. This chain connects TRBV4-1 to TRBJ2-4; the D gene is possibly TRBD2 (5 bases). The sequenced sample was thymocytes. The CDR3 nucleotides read TGCGCCAGCAGCCAAAAGAGAGGCGGGGCCAAAAACATTCAGTACTTC. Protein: CASSQKRGGAKNIQYF.